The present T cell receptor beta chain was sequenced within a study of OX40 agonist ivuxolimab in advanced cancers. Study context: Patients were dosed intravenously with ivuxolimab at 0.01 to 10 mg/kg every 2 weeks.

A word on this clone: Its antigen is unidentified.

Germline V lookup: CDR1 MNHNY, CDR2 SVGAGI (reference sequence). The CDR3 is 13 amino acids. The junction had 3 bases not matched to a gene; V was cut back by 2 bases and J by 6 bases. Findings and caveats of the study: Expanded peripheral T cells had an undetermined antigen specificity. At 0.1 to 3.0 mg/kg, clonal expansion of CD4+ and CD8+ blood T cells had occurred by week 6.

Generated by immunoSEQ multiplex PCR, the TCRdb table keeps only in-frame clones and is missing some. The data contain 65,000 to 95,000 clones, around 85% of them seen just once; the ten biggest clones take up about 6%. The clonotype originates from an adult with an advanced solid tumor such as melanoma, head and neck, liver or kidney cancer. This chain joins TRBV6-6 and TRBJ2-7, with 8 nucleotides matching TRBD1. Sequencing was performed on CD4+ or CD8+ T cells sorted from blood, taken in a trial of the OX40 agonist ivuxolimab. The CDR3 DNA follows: TGTGCCAGCAGTTACGGGACAGGTCGCGAGCAGTACTTC. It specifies CASSYGTGREQYF.